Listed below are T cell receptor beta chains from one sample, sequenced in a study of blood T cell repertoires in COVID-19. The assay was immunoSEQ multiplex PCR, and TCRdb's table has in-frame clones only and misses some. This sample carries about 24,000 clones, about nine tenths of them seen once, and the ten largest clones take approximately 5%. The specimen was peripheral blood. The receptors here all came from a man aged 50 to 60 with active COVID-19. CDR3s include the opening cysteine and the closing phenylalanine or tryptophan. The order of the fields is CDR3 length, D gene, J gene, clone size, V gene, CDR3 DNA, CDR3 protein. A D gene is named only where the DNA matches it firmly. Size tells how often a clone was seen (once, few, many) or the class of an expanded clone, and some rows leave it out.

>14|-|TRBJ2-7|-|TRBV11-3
TGTGCCAGCAGCTTTGCCGCCAGCTCCTACGAGCAGTACTTC
CASSFAASSYEQYF
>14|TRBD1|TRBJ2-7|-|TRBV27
TGTGCCAGCAGTTTTTCCAGGGGGTCTTACGAGCAGTACTTC
CASSFSRGSYEQYF
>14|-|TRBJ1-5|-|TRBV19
TGTGCCAGTAGTATAAACAGGGACAATCAGCCCCAGCATTTT
CASSINRDNQPQHF
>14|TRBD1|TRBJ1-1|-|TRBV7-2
TGTGCCAGCAGTCCCAGACAGGGGGGGTTTGAAGCTTTCTTT
CASSPRQGGFEAFF
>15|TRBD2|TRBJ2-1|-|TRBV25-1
TGTGCCAGCAGTGGGACTAGCGGGGCCTACAATGAGCAGTTCTTC
CASSGTSGAYNEQFF
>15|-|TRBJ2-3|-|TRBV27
TGTGCCAGCAGTGGGGGGTTGGTGGGCACAGATACGCAGTATTTT
CASSGGLVGTDTQYF
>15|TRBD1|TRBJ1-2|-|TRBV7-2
TGTGCCAGCAGCTCCCGACAGGGCAATATCGGTGGCTACACCTTC
CASSSRQGNIGGYTF
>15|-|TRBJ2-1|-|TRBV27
TGTGCCAGCAGTTTATCGAGGCCTTTATACAATGAGCAGTTCTTC
CASSLSRPLYNEQFF
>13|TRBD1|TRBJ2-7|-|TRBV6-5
TGTGCCAGCCGGGACAGGGCTTTCTACGAGCAGTACTTC
CASRDRAFYEQYF
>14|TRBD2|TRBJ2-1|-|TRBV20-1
TGCAGTGCTAGTCCTAGCGGGTCCTACAATGAGCAGTTCTTC
CSASPSGSYNEQFF
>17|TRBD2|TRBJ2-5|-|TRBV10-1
TGCGCCAGCAGCCCGGGACTAGTGTCCAATCTGGGAGAGACCCAGTACTTC
CASSPGLVSNLGETQYF
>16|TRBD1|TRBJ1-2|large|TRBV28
TGTGCCAGCAGTTCTCCACAGGGGGCCCATCGCTATGGCTACACCTTC
CASSSPQGAHRYGYTF
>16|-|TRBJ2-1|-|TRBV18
TGTGCCAGCTCTCAAAACGACAGACGATTGTACAATGAGCAGTTCTTC
CASSQNDRRLYNEQFF
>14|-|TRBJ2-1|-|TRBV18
TGTGCCAGCTCACCGCAGAGGGTGCCCAATGAGCAGTTCTTC
CASSPQRVPNEQFF
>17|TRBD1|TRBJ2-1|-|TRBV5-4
TGTGCCAGCAGCTTGGGGGGGAGGGGGACAGGGTACAATGAGCAGTTCTTC
CASSLGGRGTGYNEQFF
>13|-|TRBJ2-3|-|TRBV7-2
TGTGCCAGCAGCTTGTCAGGGCCAGATACGCAGTATTTT
CASSLSGPDTQYF
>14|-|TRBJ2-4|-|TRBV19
TGTGCCAGTAGTTTCAGGGGCGCCGAAAACATTCAGTACTTC
CASSFRGAENIQYF
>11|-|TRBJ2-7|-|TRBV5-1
TGCGCCAGCAGCTCGGGGGTGGAACAGTACTTC
CASSSGVEQYF
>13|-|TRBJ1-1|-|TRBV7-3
TGTGCCAGCAGCTTATCCCGTTACACTGAAGCTTTCTTT
CASSLSRYTEAFF
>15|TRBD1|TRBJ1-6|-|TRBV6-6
TGTGCCAGCAGCCATTCCGGGACAGACAATTCACCCCTCCACTTT
CASSHSGTDNSPLHF
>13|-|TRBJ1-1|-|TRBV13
TGTGCCAGCAGCTTAAGCCTGAACACTGAAGCTTTCTTT
CASSLSLNTEAFF
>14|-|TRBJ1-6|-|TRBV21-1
TGTGCCAGCAGGAACGGGACAGGGCGTTCACCCCTCCACTTT
CASRNGTGRSPLHF
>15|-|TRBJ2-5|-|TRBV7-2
TGTGCCAGCAGCTTAGATGGGGGCAAGCAGGAGACCCAGTACTTC
CASSLDGGKQETQYF
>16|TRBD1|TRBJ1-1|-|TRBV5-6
TGTGCCAGCAGCTTTGGAACGGGACAGGGTAACACTGAAGCTTTCTTT
CASSFGTGQGNTEAFF
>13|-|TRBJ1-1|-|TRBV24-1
TGTGCCACCAGTCCGGGACAAACGACTGAAGCTTTCTTT
CATSPGQTTEAFF
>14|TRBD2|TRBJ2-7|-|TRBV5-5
TGTGCCAGCAGCCGACTAGCGGGAGCGGACGAGCAGTACTTC
CASSRLAGADEQYF
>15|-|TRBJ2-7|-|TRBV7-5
TGTGTCAGAAGCTTAGCGGTCTATAAAGCCTACGAGCAGTACTTC
CVRSLAVYKAYEQYF